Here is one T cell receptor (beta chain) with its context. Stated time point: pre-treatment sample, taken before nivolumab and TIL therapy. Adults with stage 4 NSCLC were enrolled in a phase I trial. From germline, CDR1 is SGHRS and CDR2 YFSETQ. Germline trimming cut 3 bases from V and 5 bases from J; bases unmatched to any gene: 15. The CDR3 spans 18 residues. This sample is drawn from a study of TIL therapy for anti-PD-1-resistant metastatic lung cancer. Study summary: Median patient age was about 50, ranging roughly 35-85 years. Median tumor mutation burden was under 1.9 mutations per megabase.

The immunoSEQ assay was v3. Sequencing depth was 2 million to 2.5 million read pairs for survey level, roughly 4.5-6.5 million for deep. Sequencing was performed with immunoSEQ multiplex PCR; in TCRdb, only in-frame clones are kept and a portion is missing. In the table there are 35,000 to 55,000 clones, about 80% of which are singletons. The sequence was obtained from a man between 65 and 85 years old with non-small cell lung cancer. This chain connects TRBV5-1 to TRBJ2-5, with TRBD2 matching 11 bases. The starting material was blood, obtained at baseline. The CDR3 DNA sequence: TGCGCCAGCAGCTCACAACCCGGGACTAGCGGAGTCGGGGAGACCCAGTACTTC. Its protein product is CASSSQPGTSGVGETQYF.